These 26 T cell receptor beta chains originate from one sample sequenced in a study of blood T cells in healthy people across ages. Sample-barcoded 5' priming and a J-beta primer mix drove a second PCR of roughly 7 to 11 cycles. TCRdb independently ran MiXCR on the 5' RACE reads; one entry per CDR3 protein. The data show 780,000 or so distinct CDR3 sequences, around 50% seen once. The sequenced sample consisted of blood. The receptors were sampled from a man in his forties or fifties in good health.

The sample holds a few counts of this clonotype. This chain connects TRBV29-1 to TRBJ2-3, with 7 nucleotides matching TRBD1. CDR1 SQVTM and CDR2 ANQGSEA come from the germline V gene. J gave up 3 bases and V 1 base, and 10 bases lay outside the gene matches. The CDR3 has 16 amino acids. This chain's CDR3 is CSVEGWTGGHTDTQYF. In nucleotides, the CDR3 is TGCAGCGTTGAAGGGTGGACAGGAGGTCATACAGATACGCAGTATTTT.

The chain combines TRBV6-2 or TRBV6-3 with TRBJ2-5; maybe TRBD2 (5 bases). CDR3 size: 14 residues. The V end was cut by 10 bases, the J end by 5 bases, with 20 bases between. Germline V gives CDR1 MNHEY, CDR2 SVGEGT. In DNA form, the CDR3 reads TGTGCCAACACCACTTGGCACCCGGGGGAGACCCAGTACTTC. Encoded protein: CANTTWHPGETQYF.

In this sample, this clonotype turned up a few times. V is TRBV24-1 and J is TRBJ2-7, with D unresolved. CDR1 is KGHDR, CDR2 SFDVKD, per germline. Trimming shortened V by 9 bases and J by 1 base, and 15 bases separated the two germline ends. The CDR3 runs 14 residues. CDR3 DNA sequence: TGTGCCACCTCCAGCAGACTGGGGTCCTACGAGCAGTACTTC. Amino acids: CATSSRLGSYEQYF.

The chain recombines TRBV12-3 or TRBV12-4 with TRBJ2-5, with 11 bases that match TRBD2. V dropped 3 bases and J dropped 5; count of bases not matched to a gene: 14. This CDR3 has 18 amino acids. CDR3 residues: CASSFNNRRTSGRETQYF. CDR3 DNA sequence: TGTGCCAGCAGTTTTAATAATCGAAGGACTAGCGGGCGTGAGACCCAGTACTTC.

The chain couples TRBV6-1 to TRBJ1-2; no firm D call. Germline-derived CDR1 and CDR2 are MNHNS and SASEGT. The V gene lost 7 bases and the J gene lost 1 base, with 22 bases spanning the gap. The CDR3 consists of 17 residues. CDR3 protein: CASTTPRTGKLNYGYTF. CDR3 DNA: TGTGCCAGCACCACCCCCCGGACCGGTAAACTTAACTATGGCTACACCTTC.

This chain joins TRBV24-1 and TRBJ1-2, with D possibly matching TRBD1 (6 bases). The germline V and J ends were trimmed by 6 bases and 5 bases, with 9 bases remaining between them. From germline, CDR1 is KGHDR and CDR2 SFDVKD. This CDR3 has 12 amino acids. The CDR3 protein is CATSQTGYGYTF. In nucleotides, the CDR3 is TGTGCCACCAGTCAAACAGGGTATGGCTACACCTTC.

V and J are TRBV24-1 and TRBJ2-2, with a possible D match to TRBD2 (5 bases). Per germline, CDR1 KGHDR and CDR2 SFDVKD. Deletions cut 4 bases from V and 0 bases from J, with 14 bases between. This CDR3 has 17 residues. The chain's CDR3 is CATSDPRAGPNTGELFF. The CDR3 DNA reads as TGTGCCACCAGTGACCCGAGGGCAGGCCCGAACACCGGGGAGCTGTTTTTT.

This rearrangement joins TRBV6-1 to TRBJ1-2; D possibly corresponds to TRBD1 (6 bases). Trimming cost V 4 bases and J 4 bases, with 16 bases left between them. The CDR3 is 15 residues long. Germline assignment: CDR1 MNHNS and CDR2 SASEGT. CDR3: CASSGVPQGIYGYTF. As DNA, the CDR3 is TGTGCCAGCAGTGGAGTACCTCAGGGGATCTATGGCTACACCTTC.

J is TRBJ2-1 and V is TRBV24-1; TRBD1 aligns across 12 bases. Germline trimming cut 4 bases from V and 7 bases from J; bases unmatched to any gene: 10. This CDR3 contains 17 residues. CDR1 is KGHDR, CDR2 SFDVKD, per germline. CDR3: CATSDPKPGQGANEQFF. CDR3 DNA sequence: TGTGCCACCAGTGACCCCAAACCGGGACAGGGGGCTAATGAGCAGTTCTTC.

In its sample, this clonotype was seen a few times. CDR3 region: CASSFYNQPQHF. CDR3 bases: TGTGCCAGCAGTTTCTACAATCAGCCCCAGCATTTT. This chain links TRBV12-3 or TRBV12-4 with TRBJ1-5; D not resolved. With 3 bases removed from V and 3 bases from J, the gap between germline ends came to 3 bases. This CDR3 is 12 amino acids long.

This clonotype was recorded once. This rearrangement joins TRBV20-1 to TRBJ1-2; no clear D gene. Trimming removed 0 bases from V and 8 bases from J, with 13 bases in between. The CDR3 loop spans 13 amino acids. Per germline, CDR1 DFQATT and CDR2 SNEGSKA (reference sequence). The CDR3 nucleotides read TGCAGTGCTAGAGAAGAGCCAACGAGAGGCTACACCTTC. Translation gives CSAREEPTRGYTF.

This chain links TRBV6-2 or TRBV6-3 with TRBJ2-7, with 11 bases identical to TRBD2. The CDR3 covers 15 residues. Germline V CDR1 and CDR2: MNHEY, SVGEGT. The junction had 8 bases not matched to a gene; V was cut back by 6 bases and J by 4 bases. The CDR3 bases are TGTGCCAGCAGGCCCACTAGCGGGAGAGGGTACGAGCAGTACTTC. Its translation is CASRPTSGRGYEQYF.

The chain combines TRBV6-2 or TRBV6-3 with TRBJ1-5, with 9 bases lining up with TRBD1. Germline CDR1 reads MNHEY; CDR2 reads SVGEGT. The CDR3 length is 16 residues. After removal of 6 bases from V and 4 bases from J, the junction contained 10 bases not matched to a gene. CDR3 coding DNA: TGTGCCAGCAGCAAAAACAGGGGGCCAGGGAATCAGCCCCAGCATTTT. Its translation is CASSKNRGPGNQPQHF.

On this clonotype: With a much larger clone just one base away, this may be a read error. The V gene is TRBV7-2, the J gene TRBJ2-4; TRBD1 aligns across 7 bases. CDR3 length: 14 residues. Germline V gene sequence: CDR1 SGHTA, CDR2 FQGNSA. V dropped 5 bases and J dropped 4; count of bases not matched to a gene: 5. As DNA, the CDR3 is TGTGCCAGCAGCGTAGGGACAGTAAAAAACATTCAGTACTTC. It translates to CASSVGTVKNIQYF.

The chain couples TRBV9 to TRBJ2-3; TRBD2 matches 8 bases. This CDR3 region has 17 residues. J was trimmed by 2 bases and V by 1 base; bases with no gene match: 9. CDR1 SGDLS and CDR2 YYNGEE come from the germline V gene. The CDR3 DNA follows: TGTGCCAGCAGCGTACACCCCACCGGGGGGGACACAGATACGCAGTATTTT. This translates into CASSVHPTGGDTDTQYF.

The chain has TRBV28 and TRBJ1-1, with a weak D call TRBD1 (5 bases). Trimming shortened V by 9 bases and J by 4 bases, and 24 bases separated the two germline ends. Germline lookup yields CDR1 MDHEN and CDR2 SYDVKM. CDR3 length equals 16 residues. In DNA form, the CDR3 reads TGTGCCAGTACCTTCGGGTGGGGCCTGTTGACCACTGAAGCTTTCTTT. Its protein product is CASTFGWGLLTTEAFF.

This chain links TRBV3-1 with TRBJ1-2, with D hard to call. From germline, CDR1 is LGHDT and CDR2 YNNKEL (reference sequence). The CDR3 spans 14 residues. Trimming left V 1 base short and J 0 bases short, with 6 bases between. CDR3 DNA: TGTGCCAGCAGCCAAGGAGTATCTAACTATGGCTACACCTTC. Its translation is CASSQGVSNYGYTF.

The V and J genes are TRBV11-2 and TRBJ2-2, with D perhaps matching TRBD1 (6 bases). The CDR3 runs to 15 residues. Per the germline V gene, CDR1 is SGHAT and CDR2 is FQNNGV. The germline V and J ends were trimmed by 0 bases and 4 bases, with 9 bases remaining between them. CDR3 bases: TGTGCCAGCAGCTTAGAGGGACAACCCACCGGGGAGCTGTTTTTT. It specifies CASSLEGQPTGELFF.

This clonotype was seen only a few times. The V call is TRBV7-9, the J call TRBJ2-2; tentative D call: TRBD2 (5 bases). Germline V gene sequence: CDR1 SEHNR, CDR2 FQNEAQ (reference sequence). Trimming removed 3 bases from V and 1 base from J, with 6 bases in between. The CDR3 is 14 residues long. The CDR3 sequence: CASSFGGNTGELFF. The CDR3 bases are TGTGCCAGCAGCTTTGGAGGGAACACCGGGGAGCTGTTTTTT.

This clonotype was recorded only once. The V and J genes are TRBV5-4 and TRBJ2-3; D unclear. Germline V gives CDR1 SGHNT, CDR2 YYREEE (reference sequence). V lost 4 bases and J 4 bases, leaving 13 bases between the germline ends. The CDR3 is 14 amino acids. The CDR3 sequence: CASSLIDGADTQYF. CDR3 DNA: TGTGCCAGCAGCCTAATAGATGGGGCAGATACGCAGTATTTT.

This chain links TRBV27 with TRBJ1-2; TRBD1 agrees at 9 bases. The CDR3 extends over 16 amino acids. V dropped 4 bases and J dropped 13; count of bases not matched to a gene: 19. Germline CDR1 reads MNHEY; CDR2 reads SMNVEV (reference sequence). This CDR3 is CASSSLTRGTGRTVTF. The CDR3 region has the DNA TGTGCCAGCAGTTCCCTAACCCGCGGGACAGGGAGGACCGTCACCTTC.

This clonotype has only a few counts. This chain uses TRBV20-1 with TRBJ2-3, with 14 bases aligning to TRBD2. The CDR3 has 21 residues. V lost 4 bases and J lost 4; bases outside the gene matches: 22. Germline V gives CDR1 DFQATT, CDR2 SNEGSKA (reference sequence). In nucleotides, the CDR3 is TGCAGTGCTAAGACGTGGGGACCGGGACTAGCGGGGGAGAATGTGGCAGATACGCAGTATTTT. Translation gives CSAKTWGPGLAGENVADTQYF.

The CDR3 nucleotides read TGCGCCAGCAGCTGGGAACTAGCGGCGTCCTACGAGCAGTACTTC. It codes for CASSWELAASYEQYF. The chain carries TRBV5-1 and TRBJ2-7, with 8 bases that match TRBD2. The CDR3 runs 15 residues. The V and J ends lost 3 bases and 1 base, in that order; junction bases with no gene match: 6. The V gene's germline CDR1 is SGHRS and CDR2 YFSETQ.

There are a few counts of this clonotype. V usage is TRBV15 and J usage is TRBJ1-2, with 9 bases matching TRBD1. V was pared by 5 bases and J by 6 bases, with 16 bases of the junction left unmatched. The CDR3 runs to 17 residues. Germline V lookup: CDR1 LNHNV, CDR2 YYDKDF (reference sequence). In DNA, the CDR3 is TGTGCCACCAGCGAGGGGGTCCCGGAGACAGGGGGTCATGGCTACACCTTC. Residues: CATSEGVPETGGHGYTF.

The V and J genes are TRBV6-1 and TRBJ2-4; 7 nucleotides match TRBD2. The better agreement between TRBJ2-7 and the DNA end casts doubt on the J call. CDR1 and CDR2 (germline): MNHNS, SASEGT. This CDR3 comprises 14 residues. The chain's CDR3 is CASRALAAGNEQYF. The CDR3 DNA is TGTGCCAGCAGAGCCCTAGCGGCTGGCAACGAGCAGTACTTC.

At least ten counts were recorded for this clonotype. This chain connects TRBV29-1 to TRBJ2-7; TRBD1 aligns across 10 bases. The junction had 15 bases not matched to a gene; V was cut back by 6 bases and J by 7 bases. The CDR3 totals 15 residues. The V gene's germline CDR1 is SQVTM and CDR2 ANQGSEA. Here the CDR3 DNA reads TGCAGCGTAGCCGGGACAGGGGCGTTTTTGGGGGAGCAGTACTTC. It is translated as CSVAGTGAFLGEQYF.